This T cell receptor (beta chain) was captured in a study of shared clonotypes between healthy human individuals. Across the whole study: A few men and a couple of women, aged 18 to 49, were donors. Study observations and caveats: Limitation of the genetic and exposure-history diversity represented came from the few donors.

With V trimmed by 4 bases and J by 3 bases, 4 bases remained unmatched. Germline CDR1 SGHDT, CDR2 YYEEEE. This CDR3 has 16 amino acids. Sorted-subset replicate PCR reactions contained roughly 190 ng DNA, corresponding to some 29,000 T cell genomes. Only in-frame clones appear in the TCRdb table, and some are missing; sequencing was by immunoSEQ multiplex PCR. The sample holds roughly 720,000 clones; about 90% are singletons and the top ten take 30% to 40%. About this clone itself: Its cognate antigen is unknown.

The origin of this receptor is a man between 18 and 29 years old in good health. Some clones in this sample may be carry-over from other donors' samples. What was sequenced was memory CD8+ T cells from PBMCs. Sample subset: CD45RO+ cells pooled with CCR7-negative TemRA cells. The chain combines TRBV5-6 with TRBJ2-1; 13 nucleotides match TRBD2. The CDR3 loop reads CASSAGLAGVYNEQFF. For the CDR3, the DNA is TGTGCCAGCAGCGCCGGACTAGCGGGAGTCTACAATGAGCAGTTCTTC.